The 15 T cell receptor beta chains given below trace back to one sample, sequenced in a study of shared clonotypes between healthy human individuals. Sequencing was performed with immunoSEQ multiplex PCR; in TCRdb, only in-frame clones are kept and a portion is missing. The sample lists hundreds of thousands of clones; about 80% were seen once. The sample was memory CD4+ T cells sorted from blood. Subset defined: CD45RA-negative fraction. These receptors originate from a young woman in good health.

The J gene is TRBJ1-4, the V gene TRBV5-1; TRBD1 aligns across 7 bases. J gave up 4 bases and V 0 bases, and 6 bases lay outside the gene matches. This CDR3 is built from 16 residues. Germline CDR1 SGHRS, CDR2 YFSETQ. CDR3 region: CASSLGTGQRNEKLFF. CDR3 bases: TGCGCCAGCAGCTTGGGTACGGGACAGCGTAATGAAAAACTGTTTTTT.

Only one count was recorded for this clone. V usage is TRBV6-1 and J usage is TRBJ1-2; D is unclear. The germline V gene has CDR1 MNHNS and CDR2 SASEGT. This CDR3 contains 15 residues. V lost 2 bases and J 0 bases, leaving 10 bases between the germline ends. CDR3 DNA: TGTGCCAGCAGTGAACAGGACGGACCTAACTATGGCTACACCTTC. Amino acid sequence: CASSEQDGPNYGYTF.

The chain is built from TRBV5-8 and TRBJ1-2; the match to TRBD1 covers 7 bases. CDR1 is SGHTS, CDR2 YDEGEE, per germline. Trimming took 4 bases from V and 8 from J; bases not matched to a gene: 11. CDR3 length equals 14 residues. The CDR3 DNA sequence: TGTGCCAGCAGCATCCGGGACAGCGGTAGAGGCTACACCTTC. Translation: CASSIRDSGRGYTF. Together with reference TRBV5-8 and TRBJ1-2, the CDR3 gives the full variable domain: EAGVTQSPTHLIKTRGQQATLRCSPISGHTSVYWYQQALGLGLQFLLWYDEGEERNRGNFPPRFSGRQFPNYSSELNVNALELEDSALYLCASSIRDSGRGYTFGSGTRLTVV.

The genes are TRBV19 and TRBJ1-5; possibly TRBD1 for D (6 bases). The germline CDR1 and CDR2 sequences are LNHDA and SQIVND (reference sequence). The CDR3 spans 17 residues. Trimming left V 9 bases short and J 2 bases short, with 23 bases between. CDR3 sequence: CASKSPGYSGGNQPQHF. The DNA for the CDR3 is TGTGCCAGCAAATCCCCAGGGTACTCAGGGGGCAATCAGCCCCAGCATTTT. Based on the CDR3 plus reference TRBV19 and TRBJ1-5, the full variable domain is DGGITQSPKYLFRKEGQNVTLSCEQNLNHDAMYWYRQDPGQGLRLIYYSQIVNDFQKGDIAEGYSVSREKKESFPLTVTSAQKNPTAFYLCASKSPGYSGGNQPQHFGDGTRLSIL.

This clone was seen just once. The chain uses TRBV7-6 and TRBJ1-3; 7 bases agree with TRBD1. CDR1 SGHVS and CDR2 FNYEAQ come from the germline V gene. J was trimmed by 4 bases and V by 11 bases; bases with no gene match: 5. CDR3 length: 12 amino acids. CDR3 coding DNA: TGTGCCTCCGGACAGGAGGGAAACACCATATATTTT. Protein sequence: CASGQEGNTIYF.

The chain couples TRBV11-2 to TRBJ2-7; D gene ambiguous. V lost 5 bases and J lost 2, with 16 bases in between. Germline V gene data show CDR1 as SGHAT and CDR2 as FQNNGV. This CDR3 region has 15 residues. CDR3 region: CASSAWTLPTYEQYF. CDR3 coding DNA: TGTGCCAGCAGCGCCTGGACCCTCCCAACCTACGAGCAGTACTTC. Drawing the rest from reference TRBV11-2 and TRBJ2-7, the complete variable domain is EAGVAQSPRYKIIEKRQSVAFWCNPISGHATLYWYQQILGQGPKLLIQFQNNGVVDDSQLPKDRFSAERLKGVDSTLKIQPAKLEDSAVYLCASSAWTLPTYEQYFGPGTRLTVT.

J is TRBJ2-3 and V is TRBV2; TRBD2 might be the D (6 bases). V gave up 7 bases and J gave up 2 bases, with 19 bases separating them. The CDR3 runs 16 residues. Germline V gene lookup returns CDR1 SNHLY and CDR2 FYNNEI. CDR3 nucleotide sequence: TGTGCCAGCACAAGGGGCTCCCGGAGGGTCACAGATACGCAGTATTTT. Encoded protein: CASTRGSRRVTDTQYF.

The gene calls are TRBV19 and TRBJ1-2, with no clear D. Trimming cost V 3 bases and J 8 bases, with 7 bases left between them. The length of the CDR3 is 11 residues. Germline lookup yields CDR1 LNHDA and CDR2 SQIVND (reference sequence). Written as DNA, the CDR3 is TGTGCCAGTAGTATGTGGGTCGGCTACACCTTC. The encoded protein is CASSMWVGYTF.

The V and J genes are TRBV5-4 and TRBJ2-1; 11 bases are shared with TRBD2. V lost 3 bases to trimming and J lost 8 bases; unmatched junction nucleotides: 13. The V gene's germline CDR1 is SGHNT and CDR2 YYREEE (reference sequence). This CDR3 contains 17 residues. The CDR3 region is CASSSRRPSGRPDEQFF. The CDR3 DNA is TGTGCCAGCAGCTCCCGGAGGCCTAGCGGGAGGCCTGATGAGCAGTTCTTC.

The V call is TRBV11-2, the J call TRBJ1-5; 7 bases fit TRBD1. The CDR3 has 17 residues. In germline, CDR1 is SGHAT, CDR2 FQNNGV. J lost 3 bases, V lost 5 bases, and 13 bases had no gene match. This CDR3 is CASSPDGVRGLNQPQHF. The CDR3 DNA sequence: TGTGCCAGCAGCCCAGATGGGGTTAGGGGGCTCAATCAGCCCCAGCATTTT.

This clone was recorded once. This rearrangement joins TRBV30 to TRBJ2-5; D unresolved. The V gene's germline CDR1 is GTSNPN and CDR2 SVGIG (reference sequence). The CDR3 is made up of 12 amino acids. The V gene lost 0 bases and the J gene lost 5 bases, with 7 bases spanning the gap. The DNA of the CDR3 is TGTGCCTGGAGTGTAAGGGTGGAGACCCAGTACTTC. Encoded protein: CAWSVRVETQYF.

The chain joins TRBV6-6 to TRBJ1-2; TRBD1 matches at 7 bases. The CDR3 loop spans 14 amino acids. The germline gives CDR1 MNHNY, CDR2 SVGAGI (reference sequence). V was clipped by 4 bases and J by 5 bases; unmatched bases: 7. CDR3 in DNA: TGTGCCAGCAGTTGGGACAGAGGATTATATGGCTACACCTTC. It encodes CASSWDRGLYGYTF.

The chain employs TRBV7-2 and TRBJ2-5; maybe TRBD1 (6 bases). Germline V gene lookup returns CDR1 SGHTA and CDR2 FQGNSA. The V end lost 5 bases, the J end lost 7 bases, and 17 bases lay between the germline ends. The CDR3 totals 14 residues. The CDR3 DNA is TGTGCCAGCAGCGTCGGGACACCCTTGGGGACCCAGTACTTC. It codes for CASSVGTPLGTQYF.

The V call is TRBV11-2, the J call TRBJ1-1, with D possibly matching TRBD1 (5 bases). Germline V gene sequence: CDR1 SGHAT, CDR2 FQNNGV. Trimming stripped 8 bases from V and 2 bases from J, with 15 bases between. The CDR3 is made up of 14 amino acids. The CDR3 nucleotides read TGTGCCAGCCTGACCGACAGAATAAACACTGAAGCTTTCTTT. Translated, it gives CASLTDRINTEAFF. Variable domain in full (rest from reference TRBV11-2 and TRBJ1-1): EAGVAQSPRYKIIEKRQSVAFWCNPISGHATLYWYQQILGQGPKLLIQFQNNGVVDDSQLPKDRFSAERLKGVDSTLKIQPAKLEDSAVYLCASLTDRINTEAFFGQGTRLTVV.

The V and J genes are TRBV6-5 and TRBJ2-5, with a weak D call TRBD2 (7 bases). This CDR3 comprises 15 residues. The V gene lost 2 bases and the J gene lost 1 base, with 11 bases spanning the gap. The V gene's germline CDR1 is MNHEY and CDR2 SVGAGI. CDR3 DNA sequence: TGTGCCAGCAGTTACAAGGGAGGGGGCCAAGAGACCCAGTACTTC. As protein: CASSYKGGGQETQYF.